These 3 T cell receptor beta chains originate from one sample sequenced in a study of blood T cell repertoires in COVID-19. Sequenced by immunoSEQ multiplex PCR; TCRdb stores in-frame clones only, minus some. The table has 170,000 or so clones, about 90% seen once. Sequencing was done on a sample of PBMCs or T cells enriched from blood (not recorded which). The receptors here all came from a woman aged 18 to 35 who had recovered from COVID-19.

The V and J genes are TRBV11-2 and TRBJ1-1, with a possible D match to TRBD1 (5 bases). V was clipped by 2 bases and J by 0 bases, with 16 bases between them. The CDR3 is 17 amino acids. CDR1 is SGHAT and CDR2 is FQNNGV in the germline V gene. The CDR3 sequence is CASSLLGAASMNTEAFF. The CDR3 region has the DNA TGTGCCAGCAGCTTATTAGGGGCCGCGTCCATGAACACTGAAGCTTTCTTT.

The CDR3 region is CASRPTGEATEAFF. CDR3 coding DNA: TGTGCCAGCAGACCCACAGGGGAGGCCACTGAAGCTTTCTTT. The J gene is TRBJ1-1, the V gene TRBV28, with 7 bases identical to TRBD1. With 6 bases clipped from V and 4 bases from J, the junction kept 8 bases outside the gene matches. The germline CDR1 and CDR2 sequences are MDHEN and SYDVKM. The CDR3 is 14 amino acids. Variable domain in full (rest from reference TRBV28 and TRBJ1-1): DVKVTQSSRYLVKRTGEKVFLECVQDMDHENMFWYRQDPGLGLRLIYFSYDVKMKEKGDIPEGYSVSREKKERFSLILESASTNQTSMYLCASRPTGEATEAFFGQGTRLTVV.

This clone was observed a few times. The chain joins TRBV12-3 or TRBV12-4 to TRBJ1-1; D is ambiguous. Trimming pared 3 bases from V and 3 bases from J, leaving 5 bases between. The CDR3 has 12 residues. The CDR3 region is CASSFQDTEAFF. The CDR3 region has the DNA TGTGCCAGCAGTTTTCAGGACACTGAAGCTTTCTTT.